This paragraph covers one T cell receptor beta chain sequence. TCRdb's copy holds only in-frame clones and misses some; the assay was immunoSEQ multiplex PCR. This table holds fewer than 2.5 million clones, more than 85% found once. Germline CDR1 and CDR2: KGHSH and LQKENI. The V gene lost 0 bases and the J gene lost 8 bases, with 14 bases spanning the gap. The CDR3 is 15 amino acids. The sample originates from a study of shared clonotypes between healthy human individuals. A CD45RA+ naive subset and a CD45RA-negative memory subset were split from CD4+ cells. The TCR originated in a man aged 18 to 35 in good health. Some clones in this sample may be carry-over from other donors' samples. This rearrangement joins TRBV18 to TRBJ2-1; no firm D call. The sequencing input was naive CD4+ T cells from PBMCs. Stated subset: CD45RA+ positively selected. The DNA for the CDR3 is TGTGCCAGCTCACCACCTGGTTCTCTCCGCTATGAGCAGTTCTTC. Protein sequence: CASSPPGSLRYEQFF.